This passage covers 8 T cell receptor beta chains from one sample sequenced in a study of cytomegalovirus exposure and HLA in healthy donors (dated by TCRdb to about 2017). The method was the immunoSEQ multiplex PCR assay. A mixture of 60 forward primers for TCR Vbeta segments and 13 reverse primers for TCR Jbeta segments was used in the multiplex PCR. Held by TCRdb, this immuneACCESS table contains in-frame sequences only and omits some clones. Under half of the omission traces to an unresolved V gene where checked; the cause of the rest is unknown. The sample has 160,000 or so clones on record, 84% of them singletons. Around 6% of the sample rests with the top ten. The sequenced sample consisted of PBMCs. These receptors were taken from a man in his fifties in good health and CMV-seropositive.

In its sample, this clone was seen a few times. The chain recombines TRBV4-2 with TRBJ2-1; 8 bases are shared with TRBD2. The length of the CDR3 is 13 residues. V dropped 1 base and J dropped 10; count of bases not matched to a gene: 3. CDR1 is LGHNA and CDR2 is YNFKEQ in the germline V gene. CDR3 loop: CASSQVGGGEQFF. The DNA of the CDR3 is TGTGCCAGCAGCCAAGTAGGCGGGGGGGAGCAGTTCTTC.

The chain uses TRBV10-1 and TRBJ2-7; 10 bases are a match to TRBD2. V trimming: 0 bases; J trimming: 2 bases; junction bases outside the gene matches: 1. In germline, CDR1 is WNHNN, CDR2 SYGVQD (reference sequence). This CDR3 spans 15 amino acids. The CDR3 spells CASSESSGGAYEQYF. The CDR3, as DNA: TGCGCCAGCAGTGAGTCGAGCGGGGGGGCCTACGAGCAGTACTTC.

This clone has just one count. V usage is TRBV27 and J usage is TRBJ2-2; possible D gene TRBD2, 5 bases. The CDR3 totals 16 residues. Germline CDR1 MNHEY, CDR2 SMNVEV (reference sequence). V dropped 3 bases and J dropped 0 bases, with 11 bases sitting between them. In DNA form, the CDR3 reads TGTGCCAGCAGTTTCGAGGGTCCCTCGAACACCGGGGAGCTGTTTTTT. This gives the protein CASSFEGPSNTGELFF.

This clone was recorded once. Here the CDR3 DNA reads TGCGCCAGCAGCCCGAGGGGGACAGGGGGGTTCAATGAGCAGTTCTTC. As protein: CASSPRGTGGFNEQFF. V gene TRBV5-1 combines with J gene TRBJ2-1, with 11 positions matching TRBD1. Germline V lookup: CDR1 SGHRS, CDR2 YFSETQ. The CDR3 runs 16 residues. Trimming removed 4 bases from V and 6 bases from J; junction bases left unmatched: 9.

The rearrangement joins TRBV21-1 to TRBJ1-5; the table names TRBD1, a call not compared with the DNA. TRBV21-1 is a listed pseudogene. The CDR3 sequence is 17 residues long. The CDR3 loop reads CASSKVGGDRAHQPQHF. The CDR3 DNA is TGTGCCAGCAGCAAAGTTGGGGGGGACAGGGCCCATCAGCCCCAGCATTTT.

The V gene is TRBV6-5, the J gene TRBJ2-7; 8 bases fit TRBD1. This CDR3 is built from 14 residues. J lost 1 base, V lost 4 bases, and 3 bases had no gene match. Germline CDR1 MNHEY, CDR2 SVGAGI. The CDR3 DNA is TGTGCCAGCAGTTTCGGACAGGGTTCCTACGAGCAGTACTTC. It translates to CASSFGQGSYEQYF.

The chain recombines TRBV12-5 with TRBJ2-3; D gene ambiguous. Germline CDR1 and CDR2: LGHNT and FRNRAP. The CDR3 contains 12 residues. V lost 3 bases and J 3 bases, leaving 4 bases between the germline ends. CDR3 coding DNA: TGTGCTAGTGGTTTCAATACAGATACGCAGTATTTT. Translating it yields CASGFNTDTQYF.

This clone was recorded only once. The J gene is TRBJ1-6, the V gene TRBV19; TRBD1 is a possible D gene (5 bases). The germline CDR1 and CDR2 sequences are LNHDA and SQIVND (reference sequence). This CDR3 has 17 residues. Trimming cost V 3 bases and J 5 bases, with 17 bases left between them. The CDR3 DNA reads TGTGCCAGTAGTATCCGACAGAGTGCTAGCGATAATTCACCCCTCCACTTT. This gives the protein CASSIRQSASDNSPLHF.